This TCR beta chain was recorded in a study of vaccination and CD4 T cells after COVID-19. General study findings and limits: Post-infection sampling omitted early timepoints and covered relatively few convalescent patients.

Comment on this clonotype: Its antigen is still unknown.

Indicated treatment: roughly 10-day PBMC culture with coronavirus spike peptide pools or control peptides (ViraFEST assay). Cultured CD4+ T-cell DNA underwent Oncomine TCR Beta short-read sequencing. TCRdb passed the PCR reads through MiXCR, listing each CDR3 protein once. The sample includes about 13,000 distinct CDR3 sequences, less than 65% of them seen just once. V was clipped by 3 bases and J by 0 bases, with 8 bases between them. Per the germline V gene, CDR1 is SGHNT and CDR2 is YYREEE (reference sequence). This CDR3 is built from 14 residues. The rearrangement joins TRBV5-4 to TRBJ2-3; D unclear. This TCR was recovered from a human donor who had recovered from COVID-19. Specimen: CD4+ T cells from blood, cultured in vitro. CDR3 sequence (DNA): TGTGCCAGCAGCTACAAGCAAAGCACAGATACGCAGTATTTT. Its protein product is CASSYKQSTDTQYF.